This T cell receptor beta chain was found in a study of technical replicates of blood from several donors. The CDR3 has 14 residues. Germline trimming cut 6 bases from V and 0 bases from J; bases unmatched to any gene: 4. Germline-derived CDR1 and CDR2 are ENHRY and SYGVKD. The data were produced by immunoSEQ multiplex PCR, yet TCRdb's version contains in-frame clones alone and is incomplete. The sample contains roughly 15,000 clones, around 82% of which appear only once. This TCR derives from a human donor in good health. Input material: PBMCs. V gene TRBV10-3 combines with J gene TRBJ2-7; 8 nucleotides align to TRBD1. The CDR3 loop is CAISPGTGSYEQYF. CDR3 nucleotides: TGTGCCATCAGCCCCGGGACAGGCTCCTACGAGCAGTACTTC.